This T cell receptor (beta chain) was documented in a study of T cell clusters in autoimmune cytopenias. One tube held mixed TRB-A and TRB-B primer pools for touch-down PCR. TCRdb re-called the multiplex PCR reads; every CDR3 protein appears as one record, without DNA. The table for this sample gives 6,900 or so distinct CDR3 sequences. Frequency places this clonotype as medium-sized. TRB amplification used approximately 270 ng of peripheral blood genomic DNA. Germline V lookup: CDR1 MNHNY, CDR2 SVGAGI (reference sequence). The CDR3 consists of 12 residues. This sample also appeared in a second study, on T cell repertoires in aging, cancer and after chemotherapy.

The receptor was isolated from a human donor in good health. Source material: peripheral blood. The rearrangement links TRBV6-6 to TRBJ2-3. Here the CDR3 reads CASTQEADTQYF.